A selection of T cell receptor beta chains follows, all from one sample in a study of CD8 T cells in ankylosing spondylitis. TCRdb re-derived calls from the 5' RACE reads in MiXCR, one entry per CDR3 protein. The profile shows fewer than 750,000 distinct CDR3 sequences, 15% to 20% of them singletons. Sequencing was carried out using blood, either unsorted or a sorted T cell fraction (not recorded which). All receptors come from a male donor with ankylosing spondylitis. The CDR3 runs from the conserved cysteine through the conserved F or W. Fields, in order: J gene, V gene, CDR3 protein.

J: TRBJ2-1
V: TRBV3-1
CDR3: CASSQWGTSVSEQFF

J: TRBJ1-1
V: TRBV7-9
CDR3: CASSFGQRMNTEAFF

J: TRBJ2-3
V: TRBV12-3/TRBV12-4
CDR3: CASSLSPASTDTQYF

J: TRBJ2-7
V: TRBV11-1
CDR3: CASSLEGGLHSEQYF

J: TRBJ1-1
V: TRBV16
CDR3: CASSQQGNEAFF

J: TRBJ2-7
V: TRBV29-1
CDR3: CSVEDTLSEQYF

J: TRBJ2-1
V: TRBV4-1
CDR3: CASSRSTAGTYNEQFF

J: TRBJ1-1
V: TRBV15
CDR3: CATSRYEGTEAFF

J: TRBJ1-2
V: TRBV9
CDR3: CASSAYLPGQINYGYTF

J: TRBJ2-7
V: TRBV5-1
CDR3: CASSFGWNSYEQYF

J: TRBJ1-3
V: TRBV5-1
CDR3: CASSPNGNTIYF

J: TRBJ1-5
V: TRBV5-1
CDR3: CASSLAQGGQPQHF

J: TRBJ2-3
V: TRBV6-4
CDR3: CASSVFPRDTQYF

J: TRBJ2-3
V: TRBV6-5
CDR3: CASSYSPSGGAPGTQYF

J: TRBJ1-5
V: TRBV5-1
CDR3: CASQRGRINQPQHF

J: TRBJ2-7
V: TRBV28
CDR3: CASFDSYEQYF

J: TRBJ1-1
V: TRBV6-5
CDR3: CASGTVDTEAFF

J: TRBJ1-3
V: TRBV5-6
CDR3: CASSSWPASGNTIYF

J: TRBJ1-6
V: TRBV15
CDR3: CATSRARGDPGTNNSPLHF

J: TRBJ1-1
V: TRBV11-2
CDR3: CASSPDTGGAAGEAFF

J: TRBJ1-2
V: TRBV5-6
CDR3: CASRGGGNYGYTF

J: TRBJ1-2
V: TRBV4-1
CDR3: CASSQAVADYGYTF

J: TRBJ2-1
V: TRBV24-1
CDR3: CATAPRGGLNEQFF

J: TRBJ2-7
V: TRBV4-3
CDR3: CASSQDRSGVGYEQYF

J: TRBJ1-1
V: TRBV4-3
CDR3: CASSQDEGVGNTEAFF

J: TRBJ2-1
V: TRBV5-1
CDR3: CASSATGVSYNEQFF

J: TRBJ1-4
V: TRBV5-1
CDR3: CASRKIGTGDEKLFF

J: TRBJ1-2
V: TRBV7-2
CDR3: CASSPGTDLYGYTF

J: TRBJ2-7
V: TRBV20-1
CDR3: CSASDGDRGQLYF

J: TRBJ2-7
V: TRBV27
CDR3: CASSFGSGSSYEQYF

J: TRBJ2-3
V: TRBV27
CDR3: CASSFSGSTTDTQYF

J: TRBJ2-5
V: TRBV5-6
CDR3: CASSSQTSGGATTQYF

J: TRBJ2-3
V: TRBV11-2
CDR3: CASSTRQGTSTDTQYF

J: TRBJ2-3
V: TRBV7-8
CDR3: CASSLLTPSTDTQYF

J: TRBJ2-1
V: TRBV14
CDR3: CASSQVRNYEQFF

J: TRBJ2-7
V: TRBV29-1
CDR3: CSVTDSYEQYF

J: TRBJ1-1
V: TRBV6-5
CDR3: CASSYSDPQSPEAFF

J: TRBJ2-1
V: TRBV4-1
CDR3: CASSQALQGAGNEQFF